The T cell receptor beta chain under discussion was sequenced for a study of blood T cell repertoires in COVID-19. The CDR3 totals 14 residues. The germline V gene has CDR1 SGHRS and CDR2 YFSETQ. The V gene lost 4 bases and the J gene lost 3 bases, with 14 bases spanning the gap. Profiling relied on immunoSEQ multiplex PCR, and the TCRdb table lists in-frame clones only, not all of them. The table shows more than 150,000 clones, with roughly nine tenths occurring only once. The chain carries TRBV5-1 and TRBJ2-7; D may be TRBD2 (6 bases). Material: peripheral blood. This receptor was identified in a man aged 70-80 years with active or convalescent COVID-19. The CDR3 sequence is CASSAGSGVYEQYF. The CDR3 DNA is TGCGCCAGCAGCGCCGGGAGTGGGGTCTACGAGCAGTACTTC.